Sequencing of this TCR beta chain was carried out in a study of T-cell memory formation after mild COVID-19. Study-level background: Across donors, TCR clusters were largely donor specific. General observations from the study: There was a balanced CD4/CD8 profile in clones contracting day 15 to 85, and later expanders leaned CD4+.

TCRdb re-derived calls from the 5' RACE reads in MiXCR, one entry per CDR3 protein. The sample includes under 350,000 distinct CDR3 sequences, 16% of them seen just once. This clonotype was counted a single time. Its antigen is unidentified. This CDR3 is built from 17 residues. Germline V gene lookup returns CDR1 DFQATT and CDR2 SNEGSKA (reference sequence). The ends were cut back, 0 bases at V and 0 bases at J, with 15 bases in the middle. The clonotype comes from a young man who had mild COVID-19 (a few samples of this study predate the infection). Cell type and time point are not known. The sample was PBMCs or a T cell subset sorted from them (not recorded which). The chain links TRBV20-1 to TRBJ1-5, with D uncertain. CDR3: CSAREVVGSVSNQPQHF. CDR3 nucleotides: TGCAGTGCTAGAGAGGTGGTGGGATCCGTTAGCAATCAGCCCCAGCATTTT.